What follows describes a single T cell receptor (beta chain). This entry comes from a study of blood T cell repertoires in COVID-19. The overall study: Sites in the United States, Italy and Spain provided acute and convalescent COVID-19 samples. Nucleic acid was either cDNA or gDNA, and it came from T cells, B-cell-depleted T cells, or PBMCs.

Authors' processing steps: Nucleated cell counts were estimated from reference gene primer amplification. Repertoires were generated with immunoSEQ multiplex PCR, while TCRdb's copy carries only in-frame clones and drops some. V and J calls and clone size are those listed in that table; D and trimming were worked out from the DNA. The sample has a few hundred thousand clones; about 82% are singletons. Trimming at V came to 6 bases and at J to 2 bases, leaving 8 bases not matched to a gene. Germline V gene sequence: CDR1 LGHNT, CDR2 FRNRAP. The CDR3 extends over 17 amino acids. The gene calls are TRBV12-5 and TRBJ2-2; 11 bases are shared with TRBD1. This clonotype was sampled from a woman in her forties or fifties with active or convalescent COVID-19. The sample was peripheral blood. The DNA of the CDR3 is TGTGCTAGTGGGGAGGACAGGGGGCACATTAACACCGGGGAGCTGTTTTTT. It yields the protein CASGEDRGHINTGELFF.